What follows describes a single TCR beta chain. These data originate in a study of OX40 agonist ivuxolimab in advanced cancers. Repertoires were generated with immunoSEQ multiplex PCR, while TCRdb's copy carries only in-frame clones and drops some. Among roughly 120,000 clones listed, around 90% were seen once. Source: CD4+ or CD8+ T cells sorted from blood, taken in a trial of the OX40 agonist ivuxolimab. This receptor was taken from an adult with an advanced solid tumor such as melanoma, head and neck, liver or kidney cancer.

The CDR3: CASSLVEQFF. The CDR3 DNA follows: TGTGCCAGCAGCTTAGTTGAGCAGTTCTTC. V is TRBV7-2 and J is TRBJ2-1; no definite D call. The CDR3 is made up of 10 amino acids. Germline assignment: CDR1 SGHTA and CDR2 FQGNSA. V lost 1 base, J lost 9 bases, and 1 base lay in between. Based on the CDR3 plus reference TRBV7-2 and TRBJ2-1, the full variable domain is GAGVSQSPSNKVTEKGKDVELRCDPISGHTALYWYRQSLGQGLEFLIYFQGNSAPDKSGLPSDRFSAERTGGSVSTLTIQRTQQEDSAVYLCASSLVEQFFGPGTRLTVL.